A selection of T cell receptor beta chains follows, all from one sample in a study of cytomegalovirus exposure and HLA in healthy donors. Libraries were prepared by immunoSEQ multiplex PCR; TCRdb keeps only in-frame clonotypes and omits some of them. Counted here are approximately 230,000 clones, about 90% occurring once; the ten biggest clones make up 12%. Sequenced input: PBMCs. Receptors originate from a man younger than 30 in good health and CMV-seropositive. Both conserved end residues are part of each CDR3. The D gene is left open where the match is weak. Only part of the rows carry a size: once, few, many, or a class if the clone is expanded.

CDR3 DNA,CDR3 protein,J gene,D gene,clone size,CDR3 length,V gene
TGTGCCAGCAGTTTGGTGGGCTGGGGCACAGATACGCAGTATTTT,CASSLVGWGTDTQYF,TRBJ2-3,.,.,15,TRBV27
TGTGCCAGCAGCTCAGGGGTTATCACAGATACGCAGTATTTT,CASSSGVITDTQYF,TRBJ2-3,.,.,14,TRBV7-3
TGTGCCACCAGCAGTTTTCTTGGACAGGGGACCTATGGCTACACCTTC,CATSSFLGQGTYGYTF,TRBJ1-2,TRBD1,.,16,TRBV15
TGTGCCAGCAGCCGCGGGACAGTCAATCAGCCCCAGCATTTT,CASSRGTVNQPQHF,TRBJ1-5,TRBD1,.,14,TRBV5-6
TGTGCCAGCAGCGTAACCTTGGGCAGGGAAGAGACCCAGTACTTC,CASSVTLGREETQYF,TRBJ2-5,.,.,15,TRBV9
TGCGCCAGCAGCTTGGATGCAGTGGGTACGCAGTATTTT,CASSLDAVGTQYF,TRBJ2-3,.,.,13,TRBV5-1
TGTGCCAGCAGCCCCAAGGGACCCCGGGGCTACACCTTC,CASSPKGPRGYTF,TRBJ1-2,.,.,13,TRBV7-9
TGTGCCAGCAGTTACTCGCGACAGGGCACAGATACGCAGTATTTT,CASSYSRQGTDTQYF,TRBJ2-3,.,few,15,TRBV6-5
TGCGCCAGCAGCTTGGGGCAGGGGGCAAACTATGGCTACACCTTC,CASSLGQGANYGYTF,TRBJ1-2,TRBD1,.,15,TRBV5-1
TGTGCCAGCAGCTTAAAGTCCGGGGGCTACGAGCAGTACTTC,CASSLKSGGYEQYF,TRBJ2-7,.,.,14,TRBV7-9
TGTGCCATCAGTGAGTCGAAAGGGAACACCGGGGAGCTGTTTTTT,CAISESKGNTGELFF,TRBJ2-2,.,.,15,TRBV10-3
TGTGCCAGCAGCCCCCGGGGACAGGGTAGCACAGATACGCAGTATTTT,CASSPRGQGSTDTQYF,TRBJ2-3,TRBD1,.,16,TRBV11-2
TGTGCCTGGAGTGTTCAACATAATGAAAAACTGTTTTTT,CAWSVQHNEKLFF,TRBJ1-4,.,.,13,TRBV30
TGTGCCAGCCGACTAGTTGTGGGTCGGGAGCTGTTTTTT,CASRLVVGRELFF,TRBJ2-2,.,.,13,TRBV6-1
TGTGCCAGCAGCGCGGACAATGAGCAGTTCTTC,CASSADNEQFF,TRBJ2-1,.,.,11,TRBV9
TGTGCCAGCAGTCCTCCGGGACCGAGCAATCAGCCCCAGCATTTT,CASSPPGPSNQPQHF,TRBJ1-5,.,.,15,TRBV28
TGTGCCAGCAGCAGGGGGACAGACGAAGAGACCCAGTACTTC,CASSRGTDEETQYF,TRBJ2-5,TRBD1,.,14,TRBV14
TGTGCCAGCAGTGCCCGGGACAGCCCGGGATATACGCAGTATTTT,CASSARDSPGYTQYF,TRBJ2-3,TRBD1,.,15,TRBV6-1
TGTGCCAGCAGCCGAGGGTTGCGGGCCGTAGATGAGCAGTTCTTC,CASSRGLRAVDEQFF,TRBJ2-1,.,.,15,TRBV14
TGTGCCAGCAGTTACTCTAGCGGGAGTGAGCAGTTCTTC,CASSYSSGSEQFF,TRBJ2-1,TRBD2,few,13,TRBV6-5
TGTGCCAGCAGATCAGTAGAGGCCGGGGAGCTGTTTTTT,CASRSVEAGELFF,TRBJ2-2,.,few,13,TRBV6-4
TGTGCCAGCAGCCCACGGGCCCCCTACGAGCAGTACTTC,CASSPRAPYEQYF,TRBJ2-7,.,few,13,TRBV4-2
TGTGCCAGCAGTTCCCTATCTAGCGGTGCCTACAATGAGCAGTTCTTC,CASSSLSSGAYNEQFF,TRBJ2-1,TRBD2,.,16,TRBV27
TGTGCCAGCAGCGCCGACAGGGTCCCTGGAAACACCATATATTTT,CASSADRVPGNTIYF,TRBJ1-3,TRBD1,.,15,TRBV7-8
TGCAGTTGTGGGGACTCTGAAGCTTTCTTT,CSCGDSEAFF,TRBJ1-1,.,few,10,TRBV20-1
TGTGCCAGCTCACCTGCGGGACAGGGATACTACGAGCAGTACTTC,CASSPAGQGYYEQYF,TRBJ2-7,TRBD1,.,15,TRBV18
TGTGCCAGCAGTGAATTCCGGGACAGGGGCACAGATACGCAGTATTTT,CASSEFRDRGTDTQYF,TRBJ2-3,TRBD1,.,16,TRBV6-1
TGTGCCAGCACCCGGGGACAGGGGTATGGCTACACCTTC,CASTRGQGYGYTF,TRBJ1-2,TRBD1,.,13,TRBV2